This T cell receptor beta chain comes out of a study of PD-1 blockade in classical Hodgkin lymphoma. Some clones are missing from TCRdb's copy, which holds only in-frame ones; the method was immunoSEQ multiplex PCR. The sample shows under 25,000 clones, around three quarters of them seen only once. As to time point: cycle 4 day 1 (C4D1), after five to seven weeks of nivolumab. All trial patients relapsed after autologous stem cell transplantation. The CDR3 is 14 residues long. Germline CDR1 and CDR2: LNHDA and SQIVND (reference sequence). Trimming shortened V by 6 bases and J by 2 bases, and 11 bases separated the two germline ends.

This TCR derives from a human donor with classical Hodgkin lymphoma. Sequenced here: peripheral blood mononuclear cells (PBMCs), sampled before the fourth cycle of nivolumab. This chain links TRBV19 with TRBJ1-5; D unclear. The CDR3 region is CASRPPGGNQPQHF. In DNA form, the CDR3 reads TGTGCCAGTAGACCACCCGGGGGCAATCAGCCCCAGCATTTT.